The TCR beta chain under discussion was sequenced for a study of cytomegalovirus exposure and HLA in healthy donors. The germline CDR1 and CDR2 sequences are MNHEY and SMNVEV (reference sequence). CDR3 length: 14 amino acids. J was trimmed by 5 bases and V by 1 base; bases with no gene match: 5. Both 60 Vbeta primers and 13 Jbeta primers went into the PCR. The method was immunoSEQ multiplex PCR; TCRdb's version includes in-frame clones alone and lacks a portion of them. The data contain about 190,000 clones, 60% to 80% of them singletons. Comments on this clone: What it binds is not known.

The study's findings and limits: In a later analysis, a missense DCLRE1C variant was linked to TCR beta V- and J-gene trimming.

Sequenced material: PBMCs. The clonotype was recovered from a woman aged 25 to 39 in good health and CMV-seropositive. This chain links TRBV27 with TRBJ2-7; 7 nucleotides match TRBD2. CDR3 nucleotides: TGTGCCAGCAGTTTATTCGGGAGGAATCACGAGCAGTACTTC. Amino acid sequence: CASSLFGRNHEQYF.